This TCR beta chain derives from a study of blood T cells in healthy people across ages. Overall study results and limits: In older individuals, TCR beta diversity per million T cells was lower, falling roughly linearly with age. The authors considered diversity estimates from one million T cells to be underestimates.

With a J-beta primer mix and a sample-barcoded 5' primer, a second PCR ran about 7 to 11 cycles. TCRdb reanalysed the 5' RACE reads using MiXCR and keeps one entry per CDR3 protein. The data hold 550,000 to 650,000 distinct CDR3 sequences, with about 29% observed a single time. The germline V gene encodes CDR1 SGHTA and CDR2 FQGNSA. The CDR3 totals 17 residues. In its sample, this clonotype was seen a few times. Its antigen is not identified. The sample was also reused in another study, on T cells of mothers and their children. Per that paper: Every microgram of extracted RNA entered cDNA synthesis, around 1.4 ug per 15 ul. Overlap measured in related mother-child pairs was slightly, non-significantly higher than in unrelated pairs.

The chain couples TRBV7-2 to TRBJ2-5, with 8 bases aligning to TRBD2. The DNA matches TRBJ2-7 better at its end, which makes the J call doubtful. This sequence was found in a boy aged 2-9 years in good health. Sequenced: blood. CDR3 in amino acids: CASSYRVGREDVYEQYF. CDR3 sequence (DNA): TGTGCCAGCAGCTACCGCGTGGGGCGGGAGGACGTCTACGAGCAGTACTTC.